Listed here is a single T cell receptor (beta chain). Clones were sequenced by immunoSEQ multiplex PCR, and TCRdb holds only the in-frame ones, with some missing. The table records 45,000 or so clones, 87% of them present only once. These data belong to a study of control samples from healthy donors and cancer patients. The CDR3 has 16 amino acids. Trimming cost V 5 bases and J 0 bases, with 17 bases left between them. Per the germline V gene, CDR1 is SGDLS and CDR2 is YYNGEE. The chain joins TRBV9 to TRBJ1-1; perhaps TRBD1 as D (5 bases). Sequenced material: PBMCs. The origin of this receptor is a woman aged 55-70 years with lung cancer. CDR3 loop: CASRRDVREVNTEAFF. CDR3 bases: TGTGCCAGCAGGAGGGACGTTCGGGAGGTGAACACTGAAGCTTTCTTT.